The next 7 T cell receptor beta chains were all read from a single sample in a study of T cells in Graves' hyperthyroidism and ophthalmopathy. Researchers took RNA transcripts and amplified the TCR beta CDR3 regions from them. In the first-round RT-PCR of the TCR CDR3, the HTBI primer set was used. TCRdb reprocessed the multiplex PCR reads via MiXCR and lists one record per CDR3 protein. The data hold about half a million distinct CDR3 sequences, with roughly 20% observed a single time. The specimen sequenced was blood. These receptors all come from a man younger than 35 with Graves' hyperthyroidism.

This clonotype occurred many times. The J gene is TRBJ2-5, the V gene TRBV20-1; D is possibly TRBD1 (6 bases). The germline gives CDR1 DFQATT, CDR2 SNEGSKA (reference sequence). The CDR3 totals 14 residues. V lost 1 base and J lost 2, with 11 bases in between. CDR3 region: CSARGDTAQETQYF. The CDR3 DNA sequence: TGCAGTGCTAGAGGGGACACGGCTCAAGAGACCCAGTACTTC.

In this sample, this clonotype turned up many times. The chain joins TRBV12-3 or TRBV12-4 to TRBJ1-3; D perhaps matches TRBD1 (6 bases). CDR3 length equals 17 residues. V was trimmed by 2 bases and J by 0 bases, leaving 14 bases between them. CDR3 region: CASSLMGGRFSGNTIYF. The CDR3 coding sequence is TGTGCCAGCAGTTTAATGGGGGGCCGCTTCTCTGGAAACACCATATATTTT.

This clonotype was seen at least ten times. The chain recombines TRBV11-2 with TRBJ2-7, with TRBD1 matching 7 bases. This CDR3 region has 14 residues. Looked up from germline, CDR1 is SGHAT and CDR2 is FQNNGV. Trimming took 5 bases from V and 2 from J; bases not matched to a gene: 6. CDR3 sequence reads: CASSVGQAPYEQYF. The CDR3 DNA sequence: TGTGCCAGCAGCGTCGGACAGGCGCCCTACGAGCAGTACTTC.

This clonotype was observed many times. An end of the junction differs from the germline gene, which may be a read error. V is TRBV28 and J is TRBJ2-5; 10 nucleotides align to TRBD2. The CDR3 is 18 amino acids. Germline CDR1 is MDHEN and CDR2 is SYDVKM. CDR3 DNA sequence: TGTGCCAGCAGTTCCCCCCGGGGACTAGCGAGAGAGCAAGAGGCCCAGTACTTC. Protein: CASSSPRGLAREQEAQYF.

V and J are TRBV4-1 and TRBJ2-5; TRBD1 is a possible D gene (5 bases). V lost 0 bases and J lost 5, with 13 bases in between. The CDR3 runs 15 residues. Germline CDR1 reads MGHRA; CDR2 reads YSYEKL. The CDR3 bases are TGCGCCAGCAGCCAAGATATCGGAAGGGGTGAGACCCAGTACTTC. Its protein product is CASSQDIGRGETQYF.

This clonotype has a count of ten or more. The genes are TRBV5-1 and TRBJ1-1; 7 bases are a match to TRBD1. The CDR3 loop spans 14 amino acids. Looked up from germline, CDR1 is SGHRS and CDR2 is YFSETQ. J gave up 4 bases and V 3 bases, and 6 bases lay outside the gene matches. Written as DNA, the CDR3 is TGCGCCAGCAGCTCCGACAGGGTGGTCACTGAAGCTTTCTTT. As protein: CASSSDRVVTEAFF.

The V call is TRBV30, the J call TRBJ1-3; D remains unclear. Trimming cost V 3 bases and J 7 bases, with 16 bases left between them. CDR3 length: 14 amino acids. Germline CDR1 GTSNPN, CDR2 SVGIG (reference sequence). CDR3 DNA: TGTGCCTGGAGCCGAGGCATGGAAGTTAACACCATATATTTT. Amino acids: CAWSRGMEVNTIYF.